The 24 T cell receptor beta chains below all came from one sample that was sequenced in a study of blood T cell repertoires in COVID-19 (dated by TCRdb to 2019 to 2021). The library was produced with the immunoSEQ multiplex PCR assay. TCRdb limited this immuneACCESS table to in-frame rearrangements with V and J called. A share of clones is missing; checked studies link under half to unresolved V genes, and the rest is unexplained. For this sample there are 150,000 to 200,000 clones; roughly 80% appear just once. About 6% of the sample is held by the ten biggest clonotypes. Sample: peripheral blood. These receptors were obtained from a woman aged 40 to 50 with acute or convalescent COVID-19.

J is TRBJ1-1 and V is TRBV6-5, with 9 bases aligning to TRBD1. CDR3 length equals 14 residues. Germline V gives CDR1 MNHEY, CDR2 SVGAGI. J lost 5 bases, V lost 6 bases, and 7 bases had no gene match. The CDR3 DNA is TGTGCCAGCAGCCTACAGGGGGCTTGGACTGAAGCTTTCTTT. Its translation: CASSLQGAWTEAFF.

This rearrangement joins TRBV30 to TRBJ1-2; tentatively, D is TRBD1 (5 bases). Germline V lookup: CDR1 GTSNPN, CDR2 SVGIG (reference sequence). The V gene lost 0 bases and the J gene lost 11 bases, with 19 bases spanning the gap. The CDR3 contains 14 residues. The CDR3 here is CAWSVRGSGGRYTF. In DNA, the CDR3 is TGTGCCTGGAGTGTACGAGGGTCCGGGGGAAGGTACACCTTC.

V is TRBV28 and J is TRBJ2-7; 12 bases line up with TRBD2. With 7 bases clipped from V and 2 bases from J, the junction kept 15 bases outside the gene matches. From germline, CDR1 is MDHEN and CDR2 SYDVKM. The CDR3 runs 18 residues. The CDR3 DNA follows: TGTGCCAGCACTACAACCGGACTAGCGGGAACAGGGACCTACGAGCAGTACTTC. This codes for CASTTTGLAGTGTYEQYF. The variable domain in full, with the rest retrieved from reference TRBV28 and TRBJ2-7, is DVKVTQSSRYLVKRTGEKVFLECVQDMDHENMFWYRQDPGLGLRLIYFSYDVKMKEKGDIPEGYSVSREKKERFSLILESASTNQTSMYLCASTTTGLAGTGTYEQYFGPGTRLTVT.

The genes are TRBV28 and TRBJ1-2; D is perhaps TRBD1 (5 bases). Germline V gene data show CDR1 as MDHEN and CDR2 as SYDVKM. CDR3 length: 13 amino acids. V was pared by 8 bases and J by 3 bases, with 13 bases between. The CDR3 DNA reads TGTGCCAGCGGAACAGGCCCCTACTATGGCTACACCTTC. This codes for CASGTGPYYGYTF.

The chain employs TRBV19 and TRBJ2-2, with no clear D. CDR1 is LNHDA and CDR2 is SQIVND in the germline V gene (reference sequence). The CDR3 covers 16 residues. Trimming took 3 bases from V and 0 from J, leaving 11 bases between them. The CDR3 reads CASSIMYYANTGELFF. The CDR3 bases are TGTGCCAGTAGTATCATGTACTACGCGAACACCGGGGAGCTGTTTTTT.

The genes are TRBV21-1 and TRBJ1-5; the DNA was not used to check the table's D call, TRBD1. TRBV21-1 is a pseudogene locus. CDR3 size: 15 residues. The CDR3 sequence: CAVQGQFYSNQPQHF. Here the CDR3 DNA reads TGTGCCGTTCAAGGACAGTTTTATAGCAATCAGCCCCAGCATTTT.

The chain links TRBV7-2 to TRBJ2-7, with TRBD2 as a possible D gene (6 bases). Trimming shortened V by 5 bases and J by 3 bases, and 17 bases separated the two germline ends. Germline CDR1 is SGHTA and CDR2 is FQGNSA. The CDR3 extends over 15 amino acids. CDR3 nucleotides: TGTGCCAGCAGCCTGAGACCTCGGCGGGACTACGAGCAGTACTTC. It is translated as CASSLRPRRDYEQYF.

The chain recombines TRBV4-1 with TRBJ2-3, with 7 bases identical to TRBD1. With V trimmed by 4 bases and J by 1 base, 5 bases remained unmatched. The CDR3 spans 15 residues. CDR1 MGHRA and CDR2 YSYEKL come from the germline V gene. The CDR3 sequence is CASSLDREGTDTQYF. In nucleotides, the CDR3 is TGCGCCAGCAGCCTCGACAGGGAAGGCACAGATACGCAGTATTTT.

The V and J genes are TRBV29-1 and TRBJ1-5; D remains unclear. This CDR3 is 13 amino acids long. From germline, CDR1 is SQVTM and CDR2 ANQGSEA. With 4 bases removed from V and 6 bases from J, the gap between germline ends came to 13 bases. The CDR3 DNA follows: TGCAGCGTTGCTGTACGGGGAGGTCAGCCCCAGCATTTT. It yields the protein CSVAVRGGQPQHF.

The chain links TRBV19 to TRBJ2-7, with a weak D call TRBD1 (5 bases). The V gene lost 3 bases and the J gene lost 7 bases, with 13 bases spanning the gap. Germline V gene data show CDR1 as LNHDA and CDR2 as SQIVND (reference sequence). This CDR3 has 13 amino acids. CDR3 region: CASSIIQGSEQYF. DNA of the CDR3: TGTGCCAGTAGTATTATCCAGGGTTCGGAGCAGTACTTC.

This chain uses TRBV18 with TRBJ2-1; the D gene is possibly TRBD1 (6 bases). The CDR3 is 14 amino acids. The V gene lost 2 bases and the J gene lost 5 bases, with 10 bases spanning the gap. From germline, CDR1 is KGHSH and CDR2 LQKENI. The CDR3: CASSPKDRDNEQFF. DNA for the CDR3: TGTGCCAGCTCACCAAAGGACAGAGACAATGAGCAGTTCTTC.

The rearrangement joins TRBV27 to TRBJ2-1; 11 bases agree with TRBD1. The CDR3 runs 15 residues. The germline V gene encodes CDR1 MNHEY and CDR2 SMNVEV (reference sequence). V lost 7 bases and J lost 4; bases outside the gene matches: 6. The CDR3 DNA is TGTGCCAGCATCGGACAGGGGGCGCGATACAATGAGCAGTTCTTC. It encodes CASIGQGARYNEQFF.

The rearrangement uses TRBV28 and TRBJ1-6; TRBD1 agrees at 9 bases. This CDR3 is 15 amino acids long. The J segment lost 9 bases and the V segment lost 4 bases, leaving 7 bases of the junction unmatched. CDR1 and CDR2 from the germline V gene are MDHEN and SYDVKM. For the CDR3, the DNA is TGTGCCAGCAGTTCACAGGGGGCGCCCAGTTCACCCCTCCACTTT. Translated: CASSSQGAPSSPLHF.

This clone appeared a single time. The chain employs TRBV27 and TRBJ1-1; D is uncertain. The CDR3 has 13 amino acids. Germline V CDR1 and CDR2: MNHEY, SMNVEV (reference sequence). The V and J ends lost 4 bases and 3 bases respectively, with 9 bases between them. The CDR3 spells CASSWVGDTEAFF. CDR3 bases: TGTGCCAGCAGTTGGGTGGGCGACACTGAAGCTTTCTTT.

The CDR3 DNA sequence: TGTGCCAGCAGGAGTGGACAGGAGGGGGAAAAACTGTTTTTT. This codes for CASRSGQEGEKLFF. This chain links TRBV2 with TRBJ1-4; 7 nucleotides match TRBD1. The length of the CDR3 is 14 residues. Germline V gene lookup returns CDR1 SNHLY and CDR2 FYNNEI. V lost 6 bases to trimming and J lost 8 bases; unmatched junction nucleotides: 9.

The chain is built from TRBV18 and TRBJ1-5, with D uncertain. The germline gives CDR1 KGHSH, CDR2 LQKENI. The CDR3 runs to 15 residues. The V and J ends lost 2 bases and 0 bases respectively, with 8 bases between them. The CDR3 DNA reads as TGTGCCAGCTCACCAGCCGCGTATAGCAATCAGCCCCAGCATTTT. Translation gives CASSPAAYSNQPQHF.

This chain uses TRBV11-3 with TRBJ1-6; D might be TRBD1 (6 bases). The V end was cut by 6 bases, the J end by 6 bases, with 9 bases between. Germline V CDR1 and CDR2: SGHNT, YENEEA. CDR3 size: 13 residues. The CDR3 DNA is TGTGCCAGCAGTTGGACAGCTAATTCACCCCTCCACTTT. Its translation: CASSWTANSPLHF.

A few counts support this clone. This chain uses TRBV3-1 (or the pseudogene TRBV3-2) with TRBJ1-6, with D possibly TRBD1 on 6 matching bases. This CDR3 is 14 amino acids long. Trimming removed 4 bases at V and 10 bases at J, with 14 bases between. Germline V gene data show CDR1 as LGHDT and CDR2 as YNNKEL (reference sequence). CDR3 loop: CASSLPGGRSPLHF. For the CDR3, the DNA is TGTGCCAGCAGCCTCCCGGGGGGGCGGTCACCCCTCCACTTT.

The DNA for the CDR3 is TGTGCCAGCAGCCGCAGGGGGACAGGCTATAGCAATCAGCCCCAGCATTTT. Translated: CASSRRGTGYSNQPQHF. The genes are TRBV7-8 and TRBJ1-5; TRBD1 agrees at 8 bases. In germline, CDR1 is SGHVS, CDR2 FQNEAQ. The trim removed 5 bases at V and 0 bases at J, leaving 9 bases unmatched. CDR3 size: 17 residues.

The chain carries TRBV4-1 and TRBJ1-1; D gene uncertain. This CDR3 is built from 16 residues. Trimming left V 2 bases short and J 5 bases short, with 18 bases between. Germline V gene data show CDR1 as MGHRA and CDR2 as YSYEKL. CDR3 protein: CASSQQINSPGTEAFF. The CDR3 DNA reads TGCGCCAGCAGCCAACAAATTAACAGCCCGGGAACTGAAGCTTTCTTT.

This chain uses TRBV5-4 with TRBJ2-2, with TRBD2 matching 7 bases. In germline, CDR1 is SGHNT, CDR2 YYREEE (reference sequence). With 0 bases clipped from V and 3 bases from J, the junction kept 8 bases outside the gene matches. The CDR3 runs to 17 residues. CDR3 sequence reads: CASSLVVAGFYTGELFF. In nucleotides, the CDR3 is TGTGCCAGCAGCTTGGTGGTAGCGGGTTTTTACACCGGGGAGCTGTTTTTT.

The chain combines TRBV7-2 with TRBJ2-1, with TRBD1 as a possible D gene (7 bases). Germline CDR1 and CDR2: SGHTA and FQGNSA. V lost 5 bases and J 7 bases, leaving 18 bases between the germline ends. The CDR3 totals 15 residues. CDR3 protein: CASSPPRGDGNEQFF. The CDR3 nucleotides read TGTGCCAGCAGCCCCCCCAGGGGGGACGGGAATGAGCAGTTCTTC.

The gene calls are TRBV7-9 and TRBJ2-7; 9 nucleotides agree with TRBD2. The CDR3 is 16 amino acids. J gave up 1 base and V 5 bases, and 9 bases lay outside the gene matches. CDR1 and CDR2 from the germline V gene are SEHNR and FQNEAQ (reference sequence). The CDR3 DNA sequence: TGTGCCAGCAGCCCGCCCGTTAGCGGGAGTTCCTACGAGCAGTACTTC. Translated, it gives CASSPPVSGSSYEQYF.

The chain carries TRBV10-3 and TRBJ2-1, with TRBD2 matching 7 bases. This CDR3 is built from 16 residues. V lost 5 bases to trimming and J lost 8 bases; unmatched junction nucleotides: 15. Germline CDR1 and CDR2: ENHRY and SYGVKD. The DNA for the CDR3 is TGTGCCATCAGTACCGCGGGAGAGACGGGGGAGGATGAGCAGTTCTTC. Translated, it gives CAISTAGETGEDEQFF.